Listed below are T cell receptor beta chains from one sample, sequenced in a study of blood T cell repertoires in COVID-19. Here immunoSEQ multiplex PCR was the method, and the copy in TCRdb shows in-frame clones only, minus some. The sample holds about 240,000 clones, just under 85% seen once. The sample was peripheral blood. The source of these receptors is an elderly woman with acute or convalescent COVID-19. The CDR3 runs from the conserved cysteine through the conserved F or W. D genes are given only for firm matches. Rows may omit the clone size; those that give it use once, few, many or a size class.

size	D	V	J	DNA	CDR3
-	-	TRBV11-2	TRBJ2-7	TGTGCCAGCAGCTCTAACCGTGTGGGGAGCGAGCAGTACTTC	CASSSNRVGSEQYF
-	TRBD1	TRBV5-4	TRBJ1-2	TGTGCCAGCAGTCAAACCTACAGGGGGCTCAACTATGGCTACACCTTC	CASSQTYRGLNYGYTF
-	-	TRBV6-1	TRBJ2-6	TGTGCCAGCAGTGCACGTAGCTTTAGTGGGGCCAACGTCCTGACTTTC	CASSARSFSGANVLTF
-	TRBD1	TRBV11-1	TRBJ1-2	TGTGCCAGCAGCCCGAGACAGGGGGCGCCTTATACGGGCTACACCTTC	CASSPRQGAPYTGYTF
-	-	TRBV19	TRBJ1-5	TGTGCCAGTAGTACCCAGGGTAGCAATCAGCCCCAGCATTTT	CASSTQGSNQPQHF
-	-	TRBV3-1/TRBV3-2	TRBJ2-7	TGTGCCAGCAGCCAAGGGGAGCGGATATGGGGAGAGCAGTACTTC	CASSQGERIWGEQYF
-	-	TRBV4-1	TRBJ2-5	TGCGCCAGCAGCCAACCTGGGGCGGTTTGGGAGACCCAGTACTTC	CASSQPGAVWETQYF
few	TRBD1	TRBV3-1/TRBV3-2	TRBJ1-5	TGTGCCAGCAGCCAAGCTGGGACAGGTGCCAATCAGCCCCAGCATTTT	CASSQAGTGANQPQHF
-	-	TRBV15	TRBJ1-1	TGTGCCACCAGAGCGGGATTAATGGACACTGAAGCTTTCTTT	CATRAGLMDTEAFF
-	TRBD1	TRBV5-1	TRBJ1-4	TGCGCCAGCAGCTTGGCCACGGGACAGGGTATAGAAAAACTGTTTTTT	CASSLATGQGIEKLFF
many	-	TRBV5-1	TRBJ2-2	TGCGCCAGCAGCTTGGAGGTAGCCGTGGCCACCGGGGAGCTGTTTTTT	CASSLEVAVATGELFF
-	-	TRBV28	TRBJ2-2	TGTGCCAGCAGTTTTTTTCAAGGGGGGGCGGTCACCGGGGAGCTGTTTTTT	CASSFFQGGAVTGELFF
-	TRBD1	TRBV18	TRBJ2-2	TGTGCCAGCTCACCATCCGGGACAGGGAACACCGGGGAGCTGTTTTTT	CASSPSGTGNTGELFF
many	-	TRBV2	TRBJ1-5	TGTGCCAGCAGCCCCAGGGACATGCAGCCCCAGCATTTT	CASSPRDMQPQHF
-	-	TRBV7-6	TRBJ2-6	TGTGCCAGCAGCTTAATGGGAGCTGGGGCCAACGTCCTGACTTTC	CASSLMGAGANVLTF
-	-	TRBV7-2	TRBJ1-5	TGTGCCAGCAGCTTAGTCGGGGGGAGCAATCAGCCCCAGCATTTT	CASSLVGGSNQPQHF
-	TRBD2	TRBV6-5	TRBJ2-1	TGTGCCAGCAGGTTACTAGCGGGGACCTACAATGAGCAGTTCTTC	CASRLLAGTYNEQFF
few	-	TRBV12-3/TRBV12-4	TRBJ1-1	TGTGCCAGCAGCACTGGGAGGAACACTGAAGCTTTCTTT	CASSTGRNTEAFF
-	-	TRBV20-1	TRBJ2-7	TGCAGTGCTAGAGTACAATACGAGCAGTACTTC	CSARVQYEQYF
-	TRBD1	TRBV18	TRBJ2-6	TGTGCCAGCTCACCCGGACCCTACAGGGGGCGCGAGTATGACCTGACTTTC	CASSPGPYRGREYDLTF
-	TRBD2	TRBV27	TRBJ2-1	TGTGCCAGCAGTTTATGGAGCGGGGGGGCTGGAAATGAGCAGTTCTTC	CASSLWSGGAGNEQFF
few	TRBD1	TRBV5-4	TRBJ2-1	TGTGCCAGCAGCTTGGACAGGGGGCCGGGTGAGCAGTTCTTC	CASSLDRGPGEQFF
-	TRBD1	TRBV7-8	TRBJ2-1	TGTGCCAGCCAAAGGGGGCAACAGAGCTCCTACAATGAGCAGTTCTTC	CASQRGQQSSYNEQFF
-	TRBD2	TRBV2	TRBJ2-3	TGTGCCAGCAGTAACAGCGGGGGGAGCACAGATACGCAGTATTTT	CASSNSGGSTDTQYF
-	TRBD2	TRBV11-3	TRBJ2-2	TGTGCCAGCAGCTCCACGGGGGGGATTGAGGCCGGGGAGCTGTTTTTT	CASSSTGGIEAGELFF
-	-	TRBV29-1	TRBJ1-2	TGCAGCGCCCGCGGGGCGAACTATGGCTACACCTTC	CSARGANYGYTF
-	TRBD1	TRBV28	TRBJ1-2	TGTGCCAGCAGTCCCCCCCGACAGGGGACTGGCTACACCTTC	CASSPPRQGTGYTF
-	-	TRBV3-1/TRBV3-2	TRBJ1-6	TGTGCCAGCAGCCAAGACCGGGCAGGCGGGTCACCCCTCCACTTT	CASSQDRAGGSPLHF
-	-	TRBV12-3/TRBV12-4	TRBJ2-3	TGTGCCAGCAGGCCTGGAGCAGATACGCAGTATTTT	CASRPGADTQYF
-	-	TRBV3-1/TRBV3-2	TRBJ2-2	TGTGCCAGCAGCCCTGGGGGAGGAGCGAACACCGGGGAGCTGTTTTTT	CASSPGGGANTGELFF
-	TRBD1	TRBV27	TRBJ1-5	TGTGCCAGCAGTTTAGAGGCCCGCTCGGGCAGGGGGGACTATCAGCCCCAGCATTTT	CASSLEARSGRGDYQPQHF
many	TRBD1	TRBV2	TRBJ1-6	TGTGCCAGCAGGCAGGGGGAAGGGCCGTATTCACCCCTCCACTTT	CASRQGEGPYSPLHF
-	-	TRBV29-1	TRBJ1-3	TGCAGCGTTGGTGAGAGCCTAGGAAACACCATATATTTT	CSVGESLGNTIYF
-	TRBD1	TRBV4-1	TRBJ2-3	TGCGCCAGCAGCCAGACAGGGCTCCCCTTCACAGATACGCAGTATTTT	CASSQTGLPFTDTQYF
-	TRBD1	TRBV7-2	TRBJ2-7	TGTGCCAGCAGCAGGACAGGGGGGAATTACGAGCAGTACTTC	CASSRTGGNYEQYF
-	TRBD1	TRBV30	TRBJ2-2	TGTGCCTGGAGACAGGGGGCCGGCACCGGGGAGCTGTTTTTT	CAWRQGAGTGELFF
-	TRBD2	TRBV3-1/TRBV3-2	TRBJ2-5	TGTGCCAGCAGCCAAGATGCGGCTAGCGGGGTGGGGGGAGAGACCCAGTACTTC	CASSQDAASGVGGETQYF
-	TRBD2	TRBV11-3	TRBJ2-2	TGTGCCAGCAGCTCGCCGACTAGCAAGGTAGACACCGGGGAGCTGTTTTTT	CASSSPTSKVDTGELFF
-	TRBD1	TRBV5-1	TRBJ1-1	TGCGCCAGCAGCGCCGGGACAGGGAACACTGAAGCTTTCTTT	CASSAGTGNTEAFF
-	-	TRBV5-1	TRBJ2-7	TGCGCCAGCAGCTTGGGGCCACAGAGCTCCTACGAGCAGTACTTC	CASSLGPQSSYEQYF
-	-	TRBV7-9	TRBJ2-2	TGTGCCAGCAGCCTCCCGGGCGGGGAGCTGTTTTTT	CASSLPGGELFF
once	TRBD1	TRBV27	TRBJ1-1	TGTGCCAGCAGTTCGGACAGGGGGCTCACTGAAGCTTTCTTT	CASSSDRGLTEAFF
-	TRBD1	TRBV27	TRBJ1-2	TGTGCCAGCAGTTTATTTGGCAGGGGGGATGGCTACACCTTC	CASSLFGRGDGYTF
-	TRBD1	TRBV19	TRBJ1-1	TGTGCCAGTAGTATGGGCAGGGGGAGTGGGTGGACTGAAGCTTTCTTT	CASSMGRGSGWTEAFF
-	-	TRBV12-3/TRBV12-4	TRBJ2-3	TGTGCCAGCAGTTGGGGACTGGACGGGCCGCAGTATTTT	CASSWGLDGPQYF
-	-	TRBV10-3	TRBJ2-1	TGTGCCATACCAGGGGTAGCGGGTTTCTACAATGAGCAGTTCTTC	CAIPGVAGFYNEQFF
-	-	TRBV28	TRBJ1-1	TGTGCCAGCAGTTTACACTCGCAGGTGAACACTGAAGCTTTCTTT	CASSLHSQVNTEAFF
-	TRBD1	TRBV27	TRBJ1-4	TGTGCCAGCAGTTTAGGGGACAGGGGACACGAAAAACTGTTTTTT	CASSLGDRGHEKLFF